The 15 T cell receptor beta chains below were found in one sample sequenced in a study of blood T cell repertoires in COVID-19. The table came from immunoSEQ multiplex PCR; TCRdb's copy has only in-frame clones and leaves some out. The profile shows about 230,000 clones, roughly 79% of them singletons. Sample: peripheral blood. These receptors all stem from a woman aged 80 or over with COVID-19, enrolled during active disease.

This clone was picked up one time. The rearrangement uses TRBV28 and TRBJ1-4; D unclear. The CDR3 length is 15 residues. Germline V gene lookup returns CDR1 MDHEN and CDR2 SYDVKM. Deletions cut 2 bases from V and 0 bases from J, with 7 bases between. The CDR3 region has the DNA TGTGCCAGCAGTTTAGAGGGTGCAACTAATGAAAAACTGTTTTTT. Its protein product is CASSLEGATNEKLFF.

This sequence joins TRBV11-2 and TRBJ2-3; maybe TRBD1 (6 bases). Trimming pared 2 bases from V and 8 bases from J, leaving 8 bases between. This CDR3 has 12 amino acids. In germline, CDR1 is SGHAT, CDR2 FQNNGV. The CDR3 DNA sequence: TGTGCCAGCAGCTTACAACAGGGTACGCAGTATTTT. This codes for CASSLQQGTQYF.

The V gene is TRBV5-1, the J gene TRBJ2-1, with TRBD1 as a possible D gene (5 bases). Germline V gene sequence: CDR1 SGHRS, CDR2 YFSETQ. The CDR3 totals 16 residues. With 0 bases removed from V and 7 bases from J, the gap between germline ends came to 17 bases. CDR3 coding DNA: TGCGCCAGCAGCTTGGAGGGCAGGGATGGGAAGAATGAGCAGTTCTTC. This codes for CASSLEGRDGKNEQFF.

The chain combines TRBV5-1 with TRBJ2-3; 11 nucleotides agree with TRBD2. The trim removed 5 bases at V and 0 bases at J, leaving 5 bases unmatched. Germline CDR1 is SGHRS and CDR2 is YFSETQ. The CDR3 is 16 residues long. CDR3 amino acids: CASSSTSGTSTDTQYF. The CDR3 DNA reads as TGCGCCAGCAGTTCGACTAGCGGGACGAGCACAGATACGCAGTATTTT.

This chain links TRBV7-9 with TRBJ1-3; D unresolved. The CDR3 is 13 residues long. Germline-derived CDR1 and CDR2 are SEHNR and FQNEAQ (reference sequence). The V and J ends lost 4 bases and 0 bases respectively, with 4 bases between them. CDR3: CASSYSSGNTIYF. CDR3 nucleotide sequence: TGTGCCAGCAGCTATAGCTCTGGAAACACCATATATTTT.

This clone was counted between two and nine times. This chain joins TRBV20-1 and TRBJ2-7; the D is unclear. Between the trimmed V and J ends, which lost 6 bases and 7 bases, there was a span of 13 bases. This CDR3 region has 11 residues. Per germline, CDR1 DFQATT and CDR2 SNEGSKA (reference sequence). CDR3: CSANRGREQYF. CDR3 DNA: TGCAGTGCCAACCGAGGTAGGGAGCAGTACTTC.

This chain's CDR3 is CASMGLAFEQYF. In nucleotides, the CDR3 is TGTGCCAGCATGGGACTAGCGTTCGAGCAGTACTTC. The chain is built from TRBV28 and TRBJ2-7, with 10 bases that match TRBD2. After removal of 7 bases from V and 6 bases from J, the junction contained 3 bases not matched to a gene. The CDR3 runs to 12 residues. Germline CDR1 and CDR2: MDHEN and SYDVKM. Full variable domain (missing parts from reference TRBV28 and TRBJ2-7): DVKVTQSSRYLVKRTGEKVFLECVQDMDHENMFWYRQDPGLGLRLIYFSYDVKMKEKGDIPEGYSVSREKKERFSLILESASTNQTSMYLCASMGLAFEQYFGPGTRLTVT.

The genes are TRBV5-1 and TRBJ2-2; D is unresolved. V was cut by 0 bases and J by 1 base, with 4 bases left in between. The germline gives CDR1 SGHRS, CDR2 YFSETQ. This CDR3 region has 14 residues. CDR3 in amino acids: CASSLAQNTGELFF. CDR3 DNA: TGCGCCAGCAGCTTGGCCCAGAACACCGGGGAGCTGTTTTTT. Using reference TRBV5-1 and TRBJ2-2 for the parts outside the CDR3, the full variable domain is KAGVTQTPRYLIKTRGQQVTLSCSPISGHRSVSWYQQTPGQGLQFLFEYFSETQRNKGNFPGRFSGRQFSNSRSEMNVSTLELGDSALYLCASSLAQNTGELFFGEGSRLTVL.

The V call is TRBV19, the J call TRBJ2-5; a possible D gene is TRBD2 (5 bases). V gave up 9 bases and J gave up 7 bases, with 21 bases separating them. There are 14 residues in the CDR3. CDR1 is LNHDA and CDR2 is SQIVND in the germline V gene (reference sequence). The CDR3 region has the DNA TGTGCCAGCACCCACTGGGAGACTCCGGGGACCCAGTACTTC. Translated, it gives CASTHWETPGTQYF. Complete variable domain (other parts from reference TRBV19 and TRBJ2-5): DGGITQSPKYLFRKEGQNVTLSCEQNLNHDAMYWYRQDPGQGLRLIYYSQIVNDFQKGDIAEGYSVSREKKESFPLTVTSAQKNPTAFYLCASTHWETPGTQYFGPGTRLLVL.

This clone was found once. V usage is TRBV27 and J usage is TRBJ2-2; D gene uncertain. This CDR3 has 14 residues. V dropped 10 bases and J dropped 8 bases, with 20 bases sitting between them. Germline V gene lookup returns CDR1 MNHEY and CDR2 SMNVEV (reference sequence). CDR3 in amino acids: CATRNERPLGELFF. The CDR3 coding sequence is TGTGCCACTAGAAACGAGAGGCCCCTTGGGGAGCTGTTTTTT.

The chain couples TRBV30 to TRBJ1-1; 8 bases agree with TRBD1. Trimming cost V 5 bases and J 0 bases; bases outside gene matches: 5. Germline assignment: CDR1 GTSNPN and CDR2 SVGIG (reference sequence). This CDR3 has 14 amino acids. In DNA form, the CDR3 reads TGTGCCTGGGCGGGACAGGCCATGAACACTGAAGCTTTCTTT. This sequence encodes CAWAGQAMNTEAFF. The variable domain in full, with the rest retrieved from reference TRBV30 and TRBJ1-1, is SQTIHQWPATLVQPVGSPLSLECTVEGTSNPNLYWYRQAAGRGLQLLFYSVGIGQISSEVPQNLSASRPQDRQFILSSKKLLLSDSGFYLCAWAGQAMNTEAFFGQGTRLTVV.

This clone was observed a few times. This chain connects TRBV3-1 (or the pseudogene TRBV3-2) to TRBJ1-2, with 9 bases identical to TRBD1. The CDR3 is 16 amino acids. The J segment lost 3 bases and the V segment lost 6 bases, leaving 11 bases of the junction unmatched. Germline CDR1 and CDR2: LGHDT and YNNKEL (reference sequence). The CDR3, as DNA: TGTGCCAGCAGTATGAGAGGGGACAGGGCCCACTATGGCTACACCTTC. This codes for CASSMRGDRAHYGYTF.

The rearrangement links TRBV6-1 to TRBJ2-7; TRBD2 aligns across 9 bases. Per the germline V gene, CDR1 is MNHNS and CDR2 is SASEGT. CDR3 size: 14 residues. V was clipped by 7 bases and J by 6 bases; unmatched bases: 10. Written as DNA, the CDR3 is TGTGCCAGCAACCGACTCGGGACTAGCACCGAGCAGTACTTC. Encoded protein: CASNRLGTSTEQYF.

The chain carries TRBV4-2 and TRBJ1-2; TRBD1 aligns across 7 bases. The CDR3 has 17 amino acids. Germline lookup yields CDR1 LGHNA and CDR2 YNFKEQ. V was pared by 0 bases and J by 7 bases, with 14 bases of the junction left unmatched. The CDR3 reads CASSQDRQNRGGRGYTF. In nucleotides, the CDR3 is TGTGCCAGCAGCCAAGATCGCCAAAACAGGGGCGGGCGTGGCTACACCTTC.

The table lists this clone with a few counts. This chain links TRBV10-2 with TRBJ2-7, with D possibly matching TRBD1 (6 bases). This CDR3 spans 14 amino acids. V was trimmed by 7 bases and J by 2 bases, leaving 15 bases between them. Germline V gene data show CDR1 as WSHSY and CDR2 as SAAADI. This CDR3 is CASTRAGAPYEQYF. The CDR3, as DNA: TGCGCCAGCACCAGGGCAGGGGCCCCCTACGAGCAGTACTTC.